This T cell receptor beta chain was profiled in a study of CD8+ T cells in alopecia areata. Study observations and caveats: Although TCR sharing was seen in mice, sharing across patients was less clear, possibly for HLA-related reasons. Lesional scalp, notably in alopecia totalis/universalis, had clonality above that of normal scalp.

Peripheral blood and lesional scalp punch biopsies were taken from alopecia areata patients. Sorted out of PBMCs were CD4+ T cells and CD8+ T cells. In each case, RNA was isolated and then reverse transcribed into cDNA as the sequencing template. Sequenced by immunoSEQ multiplex PCR; TCRdb stores in-frame clones only, minus some. The data hold approximately 99,000 clones, with under 65% observed a single time. This clone showed up just once. What it binds is unknown. V lost 0 bases and J lost 3, with 15 bases in between. The CDR3 has 16 amino acids. Germline V lookup: CDR1 MGHRA, CDR2 YSYEKL. The source is a human donor with alopecia areata. The chain uses TRBV4-1 and TRBJ2-7; D not certain. Sequenced input: NKG2D-low CD8+ T cells sorted from blood. As DNA, the CDR3 is TGCGCCAGCAGCCAAGAGCCCGCCCCAGCCCTCTACGAGCAGTACTTC. It specifies CASSQEPAPALYEQYF.